The 9 T cell receptor beta chains given below trace back to one sample, sequenced in a study of cytomegalovirus exposure and HLA in healthy donors. PCR employed 60 Vbeta and 13 Jbeta primers. TCRdb's copy holds only in-frame clones and misses some; the assay was immunoSEQ multiplex PCR. The sample has 100,000 to 150,000 clones; 65% to 75% are singletons. The sequenced sample was PBMCs. Receptor source: a man aged 35 to 55 in good health and CMV-seropositive.

The chain has TRBV7-7 and TRBJ2-5; perhaps TRBD1 as D (5 bases). V lost 5 bases, J lost 5 bases, and 18 bases lay in between. CDR1 and CDR2 from the germline V gene are SSHAT and FNYEAQ (reference sequence). This CDR3 has 15 amino acids. The CDR3 here is CASSPGQGPLETQYF. CDR3 DNA sequence: TGTGCCAGCAGCCCCGGCCAGGGCCCTTTGGAGACCCAGTACTTC.

This chain joins TRBV15 and TRBJ1-4; 7 bases agree with TRBD1. Germline-derived CDR1 and CDR2 are LNHNV and YYDKDF (reference sequence). V shed 3 bases, J shed 7 bases, and the junction held 5 bases outside the gene matches. The CDR3 length is 14 residues. CDR3 bases: TGTGCCACCAGCAGCGGAGGGGGCAGTGAAAAACTGTTTTTT. Its protein product is CATSSGGGSEKLFF.

This sequence joins TRBV4-1 and TRBJ1-4; D remains ambiguous. Germline-derived CDR1 and CDR2 are MGHRA and YSYEKL. CDR3 length: 15 amino acids. Trimming shortened V by 4 bases and J by 4 bases, and 13 bases separated the two germline ends. The CDR3 DNA reads TGCGCCAGCAGCCTTTTTTCCGCAGATAATGAAAAACTGTTTTTT. It is translated as CASSLFSADNEKLFF.

The chain employs TRBV5-1 and TRBJ1-1; 10 bases are a match to TRBD1. This CDR3 region has 16 residues. Unmatched junction bases numbered 7, after V lost 0 bases and J lost 5 bases. Looked up from germline, CDR1 is SGHRS and CDR2 is YFSETQ. The CDR3 protein is CASSLDGQGVRTEAFF. As DNA, the CDR3 is TGCGCCAGCAGCTTGGATGGACAGGGGGTGCGGACTGAAGCTTTCTTT.

V gene TRBV28 combines with J gene TRBJ1-1; TRBD1 agrees at 7 bases. Germline V gene data show CDR1 as MDHEN and CDR2 as SYDVKM. Trimming cost V 7 bases and J 4 bases; bases outside gene matches: 12. The CDR3 consists of 15 residues. CDR3 sequence reads: CASIGDSNFFTEAFF. The CDR3 DNA is TGTGCCAGCATAGGGGACAGCAACTTTTTCACTGAAGCTTTCTTT.

The chain combines TRBV29-1 with TRBJ2-5, with D perhaps matching TRBD1 (5 bases). The CDR3 runs to 11 residues. Germline assignment: CDR1 SQVTM and CDR2 ANQGSEA. The ends were cut back, 2 bases at V and 5 bases at J, with 6 bases in the middle. CDR3 residues: CSVERGETQYF. DNA of the CDR3: TGCAGCGTTGAAAGGGGTGAGACCCAGTACTTC.

This clone has only a few counts. The chain is built from TRBV28 and TRBJ1-1; TRBD1 matches at 10 bases. The CDR3 contains 14 residues. The V gene end was trimmed by 6 bases and the J gene end by 7 bases; junction bases not matched to a gene: 8. Germline CDR1 MDHEN, CDR2 SYDVKM. The CDR3 protein is CASSLDRGLSEAFF. CDR3 DNA sequence: TGTGCCAGCAGCCTCGACAGGGGGCTAAGTGAAGCTTTCTTT.

This chain joins TRBV4-1 and TRBJ2-5; 9 nucleotides line up with TRBD2. Germline lookup yields CDR1 MGHRA and CDR2 YSYEKL. The J segment lost 5 bases and the V segment lost 0 bases, leaving 4 bases of the junction unmatched. The CDR3 is made up of 15 amino acids. CDR3 DNA sequence: TGCGCCAGCAGCCAAGATGGCGGGGGGGCGGAGACCCAGTACTTC. Amino acids: CASSQDGGGAETQYF.

The chain has TRBV14 and TRBJ2-7, with TRBD1 identical over 7 bases. Germline assignment: CDR1 SGHDN and CDR2 FVKESK. The CDR3 loop spans 15 amino acids. The ends lost 1 base at V and 3 bases at J; junction bases unmatched: 6. The CDR3 sequence is CASSQVRQGLYEQYF. The CDR3 DNA reads TGTGCCAGCAGCCAAGTACGACAGGGCCTCTACGAGCAGTACTTC.